Below, 5 T cell receptor beta chains from the same sample are listed, as sequenced in a study of CD8+ T cells in alopecia areata. RNA was extracted and reverse transcribed into cDNA as the sequencing template. Some clones are missing from TCRdb's copy, which holds only in-frame ones; the method was immunoSEQ multiplex PCR. Of 150,000 or so clones in the sample, around 58% are singletons; the top ten hold under 6.5%. This specimen was CD4+ T cells sorted from blood, taken at week 0. The receptors derive from a human donor with alopecia areata.

A few counts support this clone. The chain combines TRBV6-6 with TRBJ1-3; D gene unclear. Between the trimmed V and J ends, which lost 6 bases and 0 bases, there was a span of 12 bases. Per the germline V gene, CDR1 is MNHNY and CDR2 is SVGAGI (reference sequence). The CDR3 has 15 amino acids. CDR3 residues: CASRTAFDSGNTIYF. The CDR3 nucleotides are TGTGCCAGCAGGACCGCTTTTGACTCTGGAAACACCATATATTTT.

This chain joins TRBV29-1 and TRBJ2-5; TRBD1 matches 7 bases. V lost 4 bases and J lost 7; bases outside the gene matches: 9. The CDR3 has 13 residues. The germline V gene encodes CDR1 SQVTM and CDR2 ANQGSEA. The CDR3 nucleotides are TGCAGCGTTGCGTGGTCAGGGGGTGGGACCCAGTACTTC. Its translation: CSVAWSGGGTQYF.

The chain employs TRBV6-5 and TRBJ1-2, with TRBD1 identical over 9 bases. The CDR3 consists of 13 residues. The V gene end was trimmed by 6 bases and the J gene end by 8 bases; junction bases not matched to a gene: 7. Germline V lookup: CDR1 MNHEY, CDR2 SVGAGI. This CDR3 is CASRDTGGRGYTF. The DNA of the CDR3 is TGTGCCAGCAGAGATACAGGGGGCAGAGGCTACACCTTC.

This chain connects TRBV4-3 to TRBJ1-1; D is unclear. The CDR3 contains 15 residues. Germline values: CDR1 LGHNA, CDR2 YSLEER. V was trimmed by 2 bases and J by 4 bases, leaving 14 bases between them. The CDR3 is CASSQPTGRGTEAFF. CDR3 nucleotide sequence: TGCGCCAGCAGCCAACCCACCGGGCGGGGCACTGAAGCTTTCTTT.

This chain joins TRBV9 and TRBJ1-2; unclear D gene. V was pared by 4 bases and J by 8 bases, with 18 bases between. CDR1 and CDR2 (germline): SGDLS, YYNGEE. The CDR3 is made up of 14 amino acids. CDR3 sequence reads: CASSLDGREGGYTF. CDR3 in DNA: TGTGCCAGCAGCCTCGACGGCCGGGAGGGAGGCTACACCTTC.